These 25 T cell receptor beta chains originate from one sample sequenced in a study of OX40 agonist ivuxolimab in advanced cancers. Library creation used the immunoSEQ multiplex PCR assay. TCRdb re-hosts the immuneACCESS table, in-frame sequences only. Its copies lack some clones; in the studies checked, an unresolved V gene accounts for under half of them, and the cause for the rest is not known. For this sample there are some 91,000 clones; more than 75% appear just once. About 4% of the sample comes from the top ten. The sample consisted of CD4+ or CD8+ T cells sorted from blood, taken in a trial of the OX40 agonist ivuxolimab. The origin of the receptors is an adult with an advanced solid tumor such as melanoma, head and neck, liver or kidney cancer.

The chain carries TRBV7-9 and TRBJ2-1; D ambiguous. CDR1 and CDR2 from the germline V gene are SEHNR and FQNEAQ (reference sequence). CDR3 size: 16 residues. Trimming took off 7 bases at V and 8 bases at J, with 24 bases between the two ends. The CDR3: CASTLGRVVAVDEQFF. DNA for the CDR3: TGTGCCAGCACCCTCGGTCGGGTGGTGGCTGTGGATGAGCAGTTCTTC.

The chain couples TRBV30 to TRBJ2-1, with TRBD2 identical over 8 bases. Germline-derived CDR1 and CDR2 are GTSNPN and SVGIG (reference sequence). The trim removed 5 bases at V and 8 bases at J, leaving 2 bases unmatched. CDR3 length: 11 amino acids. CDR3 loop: CAWGLAYEQFF. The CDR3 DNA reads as TGTGCCTGGGGACTAGCTTATGAGCAGTTCTTC. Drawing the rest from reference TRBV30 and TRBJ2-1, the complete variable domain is SQTIHQWPATLVQPVGSPLSLECTVEGTSNPNLYWYRQAAGRGLQLLFYSVGIGQISSEVPQNLSASRPQDRQFILSSKKLLLSDSGFYLCAWGLAYEQFFGPGTRLTVL.

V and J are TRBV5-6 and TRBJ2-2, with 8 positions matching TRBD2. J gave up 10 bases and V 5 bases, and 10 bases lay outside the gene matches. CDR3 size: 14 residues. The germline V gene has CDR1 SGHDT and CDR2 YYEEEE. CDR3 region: CASSTLHGLAELFF. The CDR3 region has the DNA TGTGCCAGCAGTACTTTGCACGGACTAGCGGAGCTGTTTTTT.

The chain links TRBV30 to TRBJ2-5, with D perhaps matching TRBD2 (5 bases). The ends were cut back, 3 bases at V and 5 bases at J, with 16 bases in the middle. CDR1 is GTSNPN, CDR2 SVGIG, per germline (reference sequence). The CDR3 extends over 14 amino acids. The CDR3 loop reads CAWRGRATPETQYF. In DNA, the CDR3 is TGTGCCTGGAGAGGGCGGGCGACCCCGGAGACCCAGTACTTC.

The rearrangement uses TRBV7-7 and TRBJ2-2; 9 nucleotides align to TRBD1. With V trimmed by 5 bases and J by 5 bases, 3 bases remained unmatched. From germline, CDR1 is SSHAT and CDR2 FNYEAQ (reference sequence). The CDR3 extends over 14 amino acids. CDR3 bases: TGTGCCAGCAGCCCGGACAGGGGTACCGGGGAGCTGTTTTTT. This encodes CASSPDRGTGELFF.

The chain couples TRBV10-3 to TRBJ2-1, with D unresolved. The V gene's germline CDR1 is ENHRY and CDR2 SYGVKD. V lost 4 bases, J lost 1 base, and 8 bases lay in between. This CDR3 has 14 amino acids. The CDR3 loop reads CAISVGVSYNEQFF. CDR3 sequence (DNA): TGTGCCATCAGTGTAGGCGTGTCCTACAATGAGCAGTTCTTC.

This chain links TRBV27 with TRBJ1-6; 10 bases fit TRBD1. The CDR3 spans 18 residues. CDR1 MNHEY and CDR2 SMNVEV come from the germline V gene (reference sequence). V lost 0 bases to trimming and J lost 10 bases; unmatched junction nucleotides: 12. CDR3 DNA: TGTGCCAGCAGTTTATCCGGGACAGGGGCGCCCAGGGTGTCACCCCTCCACTTT. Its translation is CASSLSGTGAPRVSPLHF.

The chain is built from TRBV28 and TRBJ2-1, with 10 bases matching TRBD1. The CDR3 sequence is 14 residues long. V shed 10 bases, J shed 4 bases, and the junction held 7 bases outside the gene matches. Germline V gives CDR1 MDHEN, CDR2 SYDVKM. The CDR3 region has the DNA TGTGCCATCCTTCCGGGACAGGGGTACAATGAGCAGTTCTTC. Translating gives CAILPGQGYNEQFF.

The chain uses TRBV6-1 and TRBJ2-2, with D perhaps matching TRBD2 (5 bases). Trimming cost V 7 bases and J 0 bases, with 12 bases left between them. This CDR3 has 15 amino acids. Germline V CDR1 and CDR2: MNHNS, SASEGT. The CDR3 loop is CASTKGLSNTGELFF. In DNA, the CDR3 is TGTGCCAGCACTAAAGGACTTTCGAACACCGGGGAGCTGTTTTTT.

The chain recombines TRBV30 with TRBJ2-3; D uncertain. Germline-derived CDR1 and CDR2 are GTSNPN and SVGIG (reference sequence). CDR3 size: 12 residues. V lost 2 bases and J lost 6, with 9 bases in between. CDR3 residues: CAWSWRLDTQYF. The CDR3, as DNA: TGTGCCTGGAGTTGGCGCCTGGATACGCAGTATTTT.

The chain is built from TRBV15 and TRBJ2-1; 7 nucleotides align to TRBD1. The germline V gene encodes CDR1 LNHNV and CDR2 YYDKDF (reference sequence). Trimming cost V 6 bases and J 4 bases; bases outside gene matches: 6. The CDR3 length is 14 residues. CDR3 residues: CATRTGTAYNEQFF. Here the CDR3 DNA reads TGTGCCACCAGGACCGGGACAGCTTACAATGAGCAGTTCTTC. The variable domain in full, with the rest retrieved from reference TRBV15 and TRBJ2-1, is DAMVIQNPRYQVTQFGKPVTLSCSQTLNHNVMYWYQQKSSQAPKLLFHYYDKDFNNEADTPDNFQSRRPNTSFCFLDIRSPGLGDTAMYLCATRTGTAYNEQFFGPGTRLTVL.

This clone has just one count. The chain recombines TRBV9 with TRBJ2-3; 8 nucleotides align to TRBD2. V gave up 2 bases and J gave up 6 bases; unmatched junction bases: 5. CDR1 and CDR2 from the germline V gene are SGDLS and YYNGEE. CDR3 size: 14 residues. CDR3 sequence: CASSVGLGGDTQYF. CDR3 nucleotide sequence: TGTGCCAGCAGCGTGGGACTAGGAGGGGATACGCAGTATTTT.

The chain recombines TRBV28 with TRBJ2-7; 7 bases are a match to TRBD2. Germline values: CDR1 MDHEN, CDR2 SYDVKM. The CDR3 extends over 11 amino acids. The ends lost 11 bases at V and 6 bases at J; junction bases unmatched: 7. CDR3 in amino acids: CAGGTTIEQYF. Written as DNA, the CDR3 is TGTGCCGGAGGGACTACCATCGAGCAGTACTTC. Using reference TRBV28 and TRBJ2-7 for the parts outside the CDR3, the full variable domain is DVKVTQSSRYLVKRTGEKVFLECVQDMDHENMFWYRQDPGLGLRLIYFSYDVKMKEKGDIPEGYSVSREKKERFSLILESASTNQTSMYLCAGGTTIEQYFGPGTRLTVT.

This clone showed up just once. The CDR3 sequence: CAWSENTGELFF. CDR3 coding DNA: TGTGCCTGGAGTGAAAACACCGGGGAGCTGTTTTTT. The rearrangement uses TRBV30 and TRBJ2-2; D remains ambiguous. Germline V CDR1 and CDR2: GTSNPN, SVGIG (reference sequence). The CDR3 sequence is 12 residues long. Trimming shortened V by 1 base and J by 2 bases, and 2 bases separated the two germline ends.

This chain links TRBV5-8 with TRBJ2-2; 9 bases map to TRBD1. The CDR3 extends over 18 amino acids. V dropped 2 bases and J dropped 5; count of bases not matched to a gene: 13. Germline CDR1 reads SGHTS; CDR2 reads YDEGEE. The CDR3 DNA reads TGTGCCAGCAGCTTACAGGGGGCAATCGGGTGGAGTACCGGGGAGCTGTTTTTT. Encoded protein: CASSLQGAIGWSTGELFF.

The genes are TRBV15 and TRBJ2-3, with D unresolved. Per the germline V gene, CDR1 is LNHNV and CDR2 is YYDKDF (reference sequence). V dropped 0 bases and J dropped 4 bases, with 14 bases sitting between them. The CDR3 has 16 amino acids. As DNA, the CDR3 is TGTGCCACCAGCAGAGACCGCGATTTAGGATCAGATACGCAGTATTTT. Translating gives CATSRDRDLGSDTQYF. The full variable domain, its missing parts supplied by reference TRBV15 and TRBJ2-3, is DAMVIQNPRYQVTQFGKPVTLSCSQTLNHNVMYWYQQKSSQAPKLLFHYYDKDFNNEADTPDNFQSRRPNTSFCFLDIRSPGLGDTAMYLCATSRDRDLGSDTQYFGPGTRLTVL.

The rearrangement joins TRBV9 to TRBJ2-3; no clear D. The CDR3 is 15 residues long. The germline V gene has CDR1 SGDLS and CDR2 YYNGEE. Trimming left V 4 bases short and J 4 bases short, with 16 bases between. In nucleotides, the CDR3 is TGTGCCAGCAGCCCCTTTGAGCTGCCGGCAGATACGCAGTATTTT. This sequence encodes CASSPFELPADTQYF.

The CDR3 region is CASNEVGHYNEQFF. The DNA of the CDR3 is TGCGCCAGCAATGAGGTAGGACACTACAATGAGCAGTTCTTC. The chain links TRBV5-1 to TRBJ2-1, with D maybe TRBD1 (5 bases). The CDR3 is made up of 14 amino acids. V was cut by 6 bases and J by 3 bases, with 13 bases left in between. The germline V gene has CDR1 SGHRS and CDR2 YFSETQ.

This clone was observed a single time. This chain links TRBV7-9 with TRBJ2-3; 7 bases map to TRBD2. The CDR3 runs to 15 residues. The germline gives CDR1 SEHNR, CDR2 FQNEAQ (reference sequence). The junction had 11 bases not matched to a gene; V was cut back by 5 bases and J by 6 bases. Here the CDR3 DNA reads TGTGCCAGCAGCGACGACGGGACTAAGGGCGATACGCAGTATTTT. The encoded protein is CASSDDGTKGDTQYF.

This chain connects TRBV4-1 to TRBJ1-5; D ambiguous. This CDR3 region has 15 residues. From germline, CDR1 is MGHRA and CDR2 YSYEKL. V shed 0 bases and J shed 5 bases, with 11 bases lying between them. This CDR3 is CASSQDGAGYQPQHF. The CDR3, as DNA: TGCGCCAGCAGCCAAGATGGCGCTGGTTATCAGCCCCAGCATTTT.

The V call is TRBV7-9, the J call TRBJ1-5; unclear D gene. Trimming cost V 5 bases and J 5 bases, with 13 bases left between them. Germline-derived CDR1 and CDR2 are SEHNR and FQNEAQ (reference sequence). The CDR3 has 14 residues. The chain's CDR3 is CASSKDSPDQPQHF. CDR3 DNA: TGTGCCAGCAGCAAAGACTCCCCGGATCAGCCCCAGCATTTT.

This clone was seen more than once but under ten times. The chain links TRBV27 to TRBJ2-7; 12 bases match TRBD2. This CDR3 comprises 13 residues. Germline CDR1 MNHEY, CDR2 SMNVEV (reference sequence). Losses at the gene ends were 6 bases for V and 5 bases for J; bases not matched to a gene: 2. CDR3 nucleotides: TGTGCCAGCAGGACTAGCGGGAGCCACGAGCAGTACTTC. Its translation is CASRTSGSHEQYF.

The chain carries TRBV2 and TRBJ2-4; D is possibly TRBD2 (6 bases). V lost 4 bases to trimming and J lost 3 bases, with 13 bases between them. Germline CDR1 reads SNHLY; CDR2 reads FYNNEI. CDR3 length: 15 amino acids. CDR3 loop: CASSVRAGYKNIQYF. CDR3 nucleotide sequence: TGTGCCAGCAGTGTTCGAGCGGGTTACAAAAACATTCAGTACTTC.

CDR3: CSVEDGSSYEQYV. CDR3 coding DNA: TGCAGCGTTGAAGACGGAAGCTCCTACGAGCAGTACGTC. V gene TRBV29-1 combines with J gene TRBJ2-7; the D is unclear. Trimming pared 0 bases from V and 0 bases from J, leaving 6 bases between. The CDR3 length is 13 residues. Germline lookup yields CDR1 SQVTM and CDR2 ANQGSEA.

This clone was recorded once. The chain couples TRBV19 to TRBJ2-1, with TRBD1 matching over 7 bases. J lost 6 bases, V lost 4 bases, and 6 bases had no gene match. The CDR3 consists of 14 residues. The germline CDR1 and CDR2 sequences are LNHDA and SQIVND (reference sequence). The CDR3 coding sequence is TGTGCCAGTAGTAGAGAGGACAGGCTCAATGAGCAGTTCTTC. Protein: CASSREDRLNEQFF.